This T cell receptor (beta chain) is drawn from a study of blood T cells in healthy people across ages. Using a J-beta primer mix together with a sample-barcoded 5' primer, a second PCR was run for about 7 to 12 cycles. TCRdb itself ran the 5' RACE reads through MiXCR, one entry per CDR3 protein. The data show 1.8 million or so distinct CDR3 sequences, about two fifths seen once. The ends were cut back, 0 bases at V and 1 base at J, with 7 bases in the middle. CDR1 DFQATT and CDR2 SNEGSKA come from the germline V gene (reference sequence). There are 15 residues in the CDR3. With regard to this clonotype: Its antigen is not identified. A much larger clone sits a single nucleotide away, making a read error possible.

Study-wide results and limits: Researchers said unsorted PBMCs prevented a conclusive naive versus antigen-experienced comparison. Estimated diversity, derived from one million T cells, was regarded as an underestimate. A strong correlation was found between TCR beta diversity and the percentage of naive T cells.

For every donor, a draw yielded 7.5 to 10 milliliters of peripheral blood. The sequence was obtained from a human donor in good health. The chain joins TRBV20-1 to TRBJ2-6; D is possibly TRBD2 (6 bases). The sample taken for sequencing was blood. Here the CDR3 DNA reads TGCAGTGCTAGAGATGGGGGGTCTGGGGCCAACGTCCTGACTTTC. Protein sequence: CSARDGGSGANVLTF.